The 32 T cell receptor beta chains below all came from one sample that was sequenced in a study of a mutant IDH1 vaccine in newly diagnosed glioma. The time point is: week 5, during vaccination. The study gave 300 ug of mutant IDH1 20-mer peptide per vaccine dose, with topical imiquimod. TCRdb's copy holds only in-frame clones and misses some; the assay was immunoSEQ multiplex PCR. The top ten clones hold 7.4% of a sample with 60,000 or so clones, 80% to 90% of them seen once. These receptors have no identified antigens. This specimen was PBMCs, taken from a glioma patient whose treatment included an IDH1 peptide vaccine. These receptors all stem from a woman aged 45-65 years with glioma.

CDR3 sequence: CASSSRIRTGEAFF. Written as DNA, the CDR3 is TGTGCCAGTAGCAGTAGAATACGGACAGGTGAAGCTTTCTTT. The chain carries TRBV19 and TRBJ1-1, with TRBD1 matching over 7 bases. Germline values: CDR1 LNHDA, CDR2 SQIVND (reference sequence). CDR3 size: 14 residues. J lost 7 bases, V lost 6 bases, and 11 bases had no gene match.

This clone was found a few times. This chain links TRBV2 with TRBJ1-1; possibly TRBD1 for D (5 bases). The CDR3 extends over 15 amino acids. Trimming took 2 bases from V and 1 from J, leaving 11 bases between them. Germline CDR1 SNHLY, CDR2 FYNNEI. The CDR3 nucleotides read TGTGCCAGCAGTGAAAGGCTGCAGGGGAACACTGAAGCTTTCTTT. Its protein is CASSERLQGNTEAFF.

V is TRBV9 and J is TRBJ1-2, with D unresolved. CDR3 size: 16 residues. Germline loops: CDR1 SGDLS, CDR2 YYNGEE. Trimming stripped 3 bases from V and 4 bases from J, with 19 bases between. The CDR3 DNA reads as TGTGCCAGCAGCGCCGAGGCGGCAATGGTGGGCTATGGCTACACCTTC. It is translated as CASSAEAAMVGYGYTF.

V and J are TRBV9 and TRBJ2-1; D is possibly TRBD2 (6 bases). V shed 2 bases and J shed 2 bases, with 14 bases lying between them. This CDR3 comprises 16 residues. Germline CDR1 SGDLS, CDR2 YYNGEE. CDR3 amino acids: CASSVTLAATYNEQFF. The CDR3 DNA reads TGTGCCAGCAGCGTCACACTAGCCGCTACCTACAATGAGCAGTTCTTC.

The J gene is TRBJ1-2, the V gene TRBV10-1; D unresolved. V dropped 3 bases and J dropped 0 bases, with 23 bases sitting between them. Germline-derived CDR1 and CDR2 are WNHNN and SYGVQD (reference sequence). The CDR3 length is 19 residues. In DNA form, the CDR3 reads TGCGCCAGCAGTGAAAATTGGGCGGCAGCAGATTTAGCTAACTATGGCTACACCTTC. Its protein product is CASSENWAAADLANYGYTF.

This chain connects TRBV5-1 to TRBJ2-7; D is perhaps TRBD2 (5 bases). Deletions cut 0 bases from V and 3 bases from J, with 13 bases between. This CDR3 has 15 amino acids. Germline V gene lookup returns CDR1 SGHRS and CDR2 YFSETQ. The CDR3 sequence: CASSLEGLLYYEQYF. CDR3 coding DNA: TGCGCCAGCAGCTTGGAAGGACTCCTCTACTACGAGCAGTACTTC.

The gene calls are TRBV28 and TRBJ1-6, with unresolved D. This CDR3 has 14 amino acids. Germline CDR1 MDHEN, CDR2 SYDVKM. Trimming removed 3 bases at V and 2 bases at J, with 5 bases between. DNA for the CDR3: TGTGCCAGCAGTTTGGGCCCCTATAATTCACCCCTCCACTTT. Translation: CASSLGPYNSPLHF.

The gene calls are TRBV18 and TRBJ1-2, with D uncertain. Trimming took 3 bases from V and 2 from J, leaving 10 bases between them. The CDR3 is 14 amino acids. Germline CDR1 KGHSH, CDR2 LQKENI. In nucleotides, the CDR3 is TGTGCCAGCTCACCGGTTCAGGAGAACTATGGCTACACCTTC. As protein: CASSPVQENYGYTF.

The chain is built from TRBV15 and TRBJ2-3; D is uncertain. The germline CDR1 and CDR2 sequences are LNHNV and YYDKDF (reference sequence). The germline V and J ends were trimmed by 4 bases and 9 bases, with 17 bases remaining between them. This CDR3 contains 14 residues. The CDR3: CATSTVVSVGTQYF. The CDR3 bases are TGTGCCACCAGCACCGTGGTCTCGGTCGGAACGCAGTATTTT.

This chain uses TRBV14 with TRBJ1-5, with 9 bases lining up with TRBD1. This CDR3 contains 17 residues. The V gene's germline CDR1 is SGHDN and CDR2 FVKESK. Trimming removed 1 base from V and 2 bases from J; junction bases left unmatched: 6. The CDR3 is CASSQGTGAKRNQPQHF. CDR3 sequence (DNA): TGTGCCAGCAGCCAAGGGACAGGGGCTAAACGCAATCAGCCCCAGCATTTT.

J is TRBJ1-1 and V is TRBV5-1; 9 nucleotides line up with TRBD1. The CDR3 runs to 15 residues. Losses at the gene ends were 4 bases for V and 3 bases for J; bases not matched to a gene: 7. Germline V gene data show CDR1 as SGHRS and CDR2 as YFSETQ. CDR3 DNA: TGCGCCAGCAGCCCGACGACAGGGGGAGACACTGAAGCTTTCTTT. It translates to CASSPTTGGDTEAFF. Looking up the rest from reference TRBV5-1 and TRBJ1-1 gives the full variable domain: KAGVTQTPRYLIKTRGQQVTLSCSPISGHRSVSWYQQTPGQGLQFLFEYFSETQRNKGNFPGRFSGRQFSNSRSEMNVSTLELGDSALYLCASSPTTGGDTEAFFGQGTRLTVV.

CDR3 region: CASSLDGLASDTQYF. The CDR3 DNA reads as TGTGCCAGCAGCTTAGATGGGCTAGCATCGGATACGCAGTATTTT. This chain connects TRBV11-2 to TRBJ2-3, with D perhaps matching TRBD2 (5 bases). The germline V gene has CDR1 SGHAT and CDR2 FQNNGV. The germline V and J ends were trimmed by 0 bases and 6 bases, with 13 bases remaining between them. This CDR3 contains 15 residues.

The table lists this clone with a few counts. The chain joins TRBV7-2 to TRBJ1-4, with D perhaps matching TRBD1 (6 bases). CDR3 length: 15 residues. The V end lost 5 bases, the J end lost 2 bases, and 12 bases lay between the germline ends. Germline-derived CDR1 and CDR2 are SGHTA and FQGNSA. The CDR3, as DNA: TGTGCCAGCAGCGAGAACAGGGCCACTAATGAAAAACTGTTTTTT. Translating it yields CASSENRATNEKLFF.

The CDR3 region has the DNA TGTGCCAGCAGTTTATCGGGACAGTCCTACGAGCAGTACTTC. This codes for CASSLSGQSYEQYF. The chain recombines TRBV27 with TRBJ2-7; 7 bases fit TRBD1. With V trimmed by 0 bases and J by 1 base, 0 bases remained unmatched. Germline values: CDR1 MNHEY, CDR2 SMNVEV (reference sequence). This CDR3 spans 14 amino acids.

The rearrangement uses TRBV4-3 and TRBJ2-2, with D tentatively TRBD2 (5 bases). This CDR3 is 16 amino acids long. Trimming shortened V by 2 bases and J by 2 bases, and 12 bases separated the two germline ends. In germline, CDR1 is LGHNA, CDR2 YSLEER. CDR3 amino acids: CASSQLGDLNTGELFF. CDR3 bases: TGCGCCAGCAGCCAACTCGGGGATCTTAACACCGGGGAGCTGTTTTTT.

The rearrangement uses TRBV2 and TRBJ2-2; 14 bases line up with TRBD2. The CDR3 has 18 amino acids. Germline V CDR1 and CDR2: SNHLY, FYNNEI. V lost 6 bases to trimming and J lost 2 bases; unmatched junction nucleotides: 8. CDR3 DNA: TGTGCCAGCAGGCTCAGGACTAGCGGGGGGCCTAACACCGGGGAGCTGTTTTTT. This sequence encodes CASRLRTSGGPNTGELFF.

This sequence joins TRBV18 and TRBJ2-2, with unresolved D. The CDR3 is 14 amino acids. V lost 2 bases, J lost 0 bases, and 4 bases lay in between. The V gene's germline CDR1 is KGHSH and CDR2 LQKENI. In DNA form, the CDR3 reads TGTGCCAGCTCACCAGCGGCGAACACCGGGGAGCTGTTTTTT. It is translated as CASSPAANTGELFF.

This CDR3 is CASSLLPFTTNSPLHF. For the CDR3, the DNA is TGTGCCAGCAGCCTCCTACCCTTTACGACTAATTCACCCCTCCACTTT. The genes are TRBV5-4 and TRBJ1-6; unclear D gene. The germline CDR1 and CDR2 sequences are SGHNT and YYREEE (reference sequence). There are 16 residues in the CDR3. V lost 4 bases and J lost 6, with 17 bases in between.

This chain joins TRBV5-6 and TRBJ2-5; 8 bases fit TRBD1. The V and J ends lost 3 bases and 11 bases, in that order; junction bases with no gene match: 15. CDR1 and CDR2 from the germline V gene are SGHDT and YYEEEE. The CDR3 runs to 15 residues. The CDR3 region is CASSSSGTGVIKQYF. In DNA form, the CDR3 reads TGTGCCAGCAGCTCATCCGGGACAGGCGTAATCAAGCAGTACTTC.

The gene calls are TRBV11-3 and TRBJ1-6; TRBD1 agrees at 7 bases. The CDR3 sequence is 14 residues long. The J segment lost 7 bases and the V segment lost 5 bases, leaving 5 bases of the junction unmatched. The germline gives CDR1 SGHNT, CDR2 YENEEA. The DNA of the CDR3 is TGTGCCAGCAGCATGACAGGGCGGAATTCACCCCTCCACTTT. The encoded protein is CASSMTGRNSPLHF.

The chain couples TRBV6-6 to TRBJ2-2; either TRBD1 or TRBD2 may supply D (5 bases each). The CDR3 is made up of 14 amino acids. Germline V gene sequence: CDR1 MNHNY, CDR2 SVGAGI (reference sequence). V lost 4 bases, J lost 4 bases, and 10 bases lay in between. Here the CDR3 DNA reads TGTGCCAGCAGTTCCAGGGCGGGCACCGGGGAGCTGTTTTTT. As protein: CASSSRAGTGELFF.

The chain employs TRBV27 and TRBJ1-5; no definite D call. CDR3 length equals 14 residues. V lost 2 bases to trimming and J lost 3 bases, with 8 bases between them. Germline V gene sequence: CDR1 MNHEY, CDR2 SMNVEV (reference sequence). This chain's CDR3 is CASSLGPINQPQHF. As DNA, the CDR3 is TGTGCCAGCAGTTTAGGCCCGATCAATCAGCCCCAGCATTTT.

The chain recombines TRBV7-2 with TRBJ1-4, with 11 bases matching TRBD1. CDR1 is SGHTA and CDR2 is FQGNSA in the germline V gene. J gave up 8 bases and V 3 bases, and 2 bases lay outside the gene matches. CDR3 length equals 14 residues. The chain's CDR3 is CASSFRTGGEKLFF. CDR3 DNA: TGTGCCAGCAGCTTTCGGACAGGGGGCGAAAAACTGTTTTTT.

The DNA for the CDR3 is TGCGCCAGCAGCTTGGGAGACAGCCGTTCGGGCTACACCTTC. It translates to CASSLGDSRSGYTF. The rearrangement uses TRBV5-1 and TRBJ1-2; D is possibly TRBD1 (5 bases). Germline V gene lookup returns CDR1 SGHRS and CDR2 YFSETQ. The CDR3 runs 14 residues. With 0 bases removed from V and 8 bases from J, the gap between germline ends came to 14 bases.

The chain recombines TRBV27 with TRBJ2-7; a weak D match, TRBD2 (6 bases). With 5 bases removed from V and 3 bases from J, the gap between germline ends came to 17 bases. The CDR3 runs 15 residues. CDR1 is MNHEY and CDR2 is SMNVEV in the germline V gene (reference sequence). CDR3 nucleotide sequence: TGTGCCAGCAGTCTGTCCCCTAGCGAGAACTACGAGCAGTACTTC. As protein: CASSLSPSENYEQYF.

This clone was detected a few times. This CDR3 reads CASSQHGSGEKLFF. The CDR3 region has the DNA TGTGCCAGCAGCCAACACGGGTCTGGTGAAAAACTGTTTTTT. This chain joins TRBV14 and TRBJ1-4; D is ambiguous. The CDR3 covers 14 residues. Deletions cut 2 bases from V and 7 bases from J, with 11 bases between. Germline assignment: CDR1 SGHDN and CDR2 FVKESK.

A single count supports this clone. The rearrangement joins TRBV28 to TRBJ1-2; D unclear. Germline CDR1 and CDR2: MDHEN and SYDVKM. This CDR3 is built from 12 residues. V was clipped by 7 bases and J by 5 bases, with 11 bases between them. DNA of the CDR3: TGTGCCAGCACCGATAAGGAGTATGGCTACACCTTC. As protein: CASTDKEYGYTF.

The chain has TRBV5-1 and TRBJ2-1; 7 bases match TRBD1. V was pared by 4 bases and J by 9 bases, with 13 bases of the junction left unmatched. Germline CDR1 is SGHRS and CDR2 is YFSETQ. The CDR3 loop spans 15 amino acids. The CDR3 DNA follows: TGCGCCAGCAGCCAGGGACAGAACCTAATCGGTGAGCAGTTCTTC. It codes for CASSQGQNLIGEQFF.

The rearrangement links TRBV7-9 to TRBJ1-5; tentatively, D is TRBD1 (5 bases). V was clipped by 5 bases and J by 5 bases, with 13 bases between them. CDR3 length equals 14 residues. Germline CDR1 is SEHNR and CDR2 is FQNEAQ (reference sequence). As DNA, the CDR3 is TGTGCCAGCAGCCCCGACAGTATTTATCAGCCCCAGCATTTT. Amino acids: CASSPDSIYQPQHF.

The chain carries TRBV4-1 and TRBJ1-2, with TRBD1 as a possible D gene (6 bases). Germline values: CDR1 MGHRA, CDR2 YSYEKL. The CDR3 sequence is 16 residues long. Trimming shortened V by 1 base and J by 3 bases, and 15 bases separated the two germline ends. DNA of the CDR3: TGCGCCAGCAGCCAAGTCTTCGGACAGCAATACTATGGCTACACCTTC. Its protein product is CASSQVFGQQYYGYTF.

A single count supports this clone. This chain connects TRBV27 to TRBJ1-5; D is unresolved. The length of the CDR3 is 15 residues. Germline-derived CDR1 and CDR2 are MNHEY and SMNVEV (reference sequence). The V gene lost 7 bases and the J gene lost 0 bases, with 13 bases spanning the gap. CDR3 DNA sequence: TGTGCCAGCAAGGTTGCGGCAGATAGCAATCAGCCCCAGCATTTT. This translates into CASKVAADSNQPQHF.

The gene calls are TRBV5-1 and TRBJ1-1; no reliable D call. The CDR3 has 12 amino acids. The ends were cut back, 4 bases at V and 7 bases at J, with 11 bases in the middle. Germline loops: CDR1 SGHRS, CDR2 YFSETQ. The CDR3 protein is CASSLLKGEAFF. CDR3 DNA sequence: TGCGCCAGCAGCCTGCTTAAGGGTGAAGCTTTCTTT.